This T cell receptor (beta chain) emerged from a study of cytomegalovirus exposure and HLA in healthy donors (dated by TCRdb to between 2016 and 2019). In terms of the full investigation: According to an earlier analysis of around 600 of the donors, 150 million to 200 million T cells yielded 95 million to 140 million unique TCR beta sequences and 276 Gb of sequence data. An early release that covered about 600 HLA-typed donors contained approximately 300 gigabases of sequencing data and 75 million to 100 million unique TCR sequences. Among the roughly 410 genotyped donors, 81% belonged to the genetic ancestry cluster associated with self-reported Caucasian donors. The aim of the study was to test whether cataloging public T cell receptors could identify signatures of past pathogen exposure. The T cell repertoires of under 750 subjects were profiled by immunosequencing and related to cytomegalovirus serostatus. Besides the first cohort of roughly 660 subjects, a separate validation cohort made up of roughly 120 different subjects was used. The study combined high-throughput TCR immunosequencing, statistical association of individual TCRs with disease status, and machine learning to predict cytomegalovirus infection status. A later analysis re-analyzed previously published TCR beta repertoires from approximately 700 donors and added high-resolution HLA genotyping to study TCR occurrence patterns. Rather than using new phenotypic data, the later analysis identified candidate immune exposures from TCR beta sequences and from how often those sequences occurred across donors. In an earlier analysis of around 540 of the donors, high-throughput TCR beta sequencing was used to judge whether each TCR beta V gene segment behaved as functional or pseudogenic. Donor age, sex, ethnicity and CMV serostatus were compiled together with the repertoire data. A later genetic analysis used genome-wide SNP genotypes for about three fifths of the 666 donors, treating that subset as a discovery cohort. All discovery cohort repertoires had been generated on a single sequencing platform. HLA typing included class I and class II loci at four-digit resolution. The number of donors typed differed by locus, with 629-630 for A, B, C, DRB1 and DQB1, roughly 520 for DQA1, 600 to 610 for DPA1, and about 450 for DPB1. A handful of DR-DQ haplotypes were handled as single units for association and clustering because linkage in the cohort was strong. Among around 400 genotyped donors of the cohort, an average of roughly 230,000 unique TCR beta nucleotide sequences was sequenced per donor, of which approximately 19% were non-productive. Study-wide findings and limitations: In a later analysis, several top co-occurrence clusters were reported to appear linked to parvovirus B19, influenza, CMV and Epstein-Barr virus. It was suggested by the authors that the approach could potentially be generalized to other disease states and immunological phenotypes. While some public TCRs were present in many individuals, most TCR sequences turned up only very rarely across donors. A total of fewer than 200 TCR beta chains were listed by the study as associated with cytomegalovirus. Immune exposure information for the cohort was limited to CMV serostatus. In a later analysis, around 17,000 TCR beta sequences were associated with specific HLA alleles at a false discovery rate of 0.05. Only TCR beta chains were sequenced in this cohort, and the absence of alpha or paired-chain data limited detectable features. Some IMGT-functional V segments, including TRBV6-2 and TRBV6-3, could not be told apart with the 87-base-pair reads, so those segments were excluded. A group of highly shared sequence variants was considered likely to be a technical artifact of the sequencing pipeline. Presence/absence analyses assumed roughly uniform sequencing depth across donors, an assumption that may not hold. Because HLA typing was unavailable for some donors at each locus, only the typed subset was used in association tests. Compared with equally common non-associated chains, HLA-associated TCR beta chains in a later analysis were more clonally expanded and had lower generation probabilities. A further reported finding was that TCR beta sequences accurately predicted the HLA-A and HLA-B alleles for most subjects in the first cohort. In a later genetic analysis, a missense DCLRE1C variant was associated with V-gene and J-gene trimming of TCR beta chains, and the association was replicated in an independent cohort. The classifier was reported to diagnose cytomegalovirus status with high specificity and sensitivity in both the original cohort and the validation cohort. Assigning TCR associations to individual alleles was difficult when HLA alleles, especially DR and DQ, strongly co-occurred. An earlier analysis of around 500 of the donors showed that most TCR beta V segments appeared in productive rearrangements either about 90% or about 30% of the time, which broadly matched IMGT annotations. Because counts were too low, some 17 rarely observed V segments, including chromosome 9 orphons, were excluded from the earlier analysis of several hundred of the donors. A few of the identified cytomegalovirus-associated TCR beta chains were confirmed in vitro to be specific for cytomegalovirus antigens. In a later analysis, TCR association rates were found to vary across HLA loci, with the most associated TCRs seen for DRB1 alleles and the fewest for HLA-C alleles. Linkage disequilibrium might explain the correlated functional status among segregating V segments, but an unknown experimental factor could not be ruled out. According to a later genetic analysis, donors in an Asian-associated ancestry cluster had fewer N-insertions in productive TCRs than the approximately 650-donor mean. Most CMV-associated TCR beta chains appeared to be HLA-restricted in a later analysis, and the HLA associations seemed to be driven largely by CMV exposure.

The cohort was made up of 666 healthy bone marrow donors. At the time of sampling, every cohort member was nominally healthy, though immune exposures that went unrecorded were likely present. The donor was CMV seronegative and belonged to the group of roughly 330 seronegative cohort members. Every donor gave a peripheral blood sample, and the peripheral blood mononuclear cells from that sample were used for TCR beta sequencing. Genomic DNA was extracted from the blood cell samples with the Qiagen DNeasy Blood Extraction Kit. Spanning cysteine to phenylalanine, the CDR3 consists of 13 amino acids. The sequence is cut down to CDR3 DNA, 39 bases in frame from base 1. Cut back by 3 bases and 4 bases, the V and J ends lie 7 bases apart. According to the germline V gene, CDR1 reads KGHSH and CDR2 reads LQKENI. Worth noting for this clone: The target of this receptor is not known. There are no base qualities to consult, and no much larger clone falls within one base. Within the sample, other DNA sequences also encode this same CDR3.

Library prep was done by the immunoSEQ multiplex PCR assay. A mixture of 60 forward primers for TCR Vbeta segments and 13 reverse primers for TCR Jbeta segments was used in the multiplex PCR. The CDR3 region of rearranged TCR beta genes was amplified from genomic DNA by a multiplex PCR assay. Amplified TCR beta libraries were sequenced as 87-base-pair reads on the Illumina HiSeq System. On the study's bioinformatics: In a later analysis, tens of millions of unique TCR beta chains were counted across the roughly 670 repertoires, and about 10 million of these chains were shared by at least two donors. A nearest-neighbor algorithm error-corrected the raw reads and collapsed the reads into unique sequences, merging closely related sequences to remove PCR and sequencing errors. Alignment of CDR3 sequences to IMGT reference sequences was used to assign V, D and J gene segments. Each retained sequence needed at least a six-nucleotide match to both a V gene segment and a J gene segment. Rearrangements were called productive when the CDR3 lacked stop codons and stayed in frame with V and J; all others were non-productive. Following IMGT convention, CDR3 was defined as the stretch from the second conserved V-encoded cysteine to the conserved J-encoded phenylalanine. In an earlier analysis of more than 550 of the donors, sequences lacking an unambiguous match to a single V gene segment were excluded. In an earlier analysis of 587 of the donors, a V segment was called functional when productive rearrangements were above 56.7%, and segregating when the standard deviation between donors exceeded 5%. To diagnose cytomegalovirus status from the catalog of TCR beta chain sequences, a statistical classification framework was built. In a later analysis, V and J genes were assigned by comparing TCR nucleotide sequences against IMGT/GENE-DB human TR gene sequences. A later analysis assigned CDR3 sequences and most-parsimonious VDJ recombination scenarios with the TCRdist pipeline. In a later analysis, each TCR beta chain was defined by its CDR3 amino acid sequence together with its V-gene family, and reads lacking a unique V-gene family were excluded. A later analysis removed 450 to 600 highly shared, low-generation-probability nucleotide sequences to deal with suspected cross-contamination and a sequencing artifact. In a later analysis, a clonal expansion index was calculated for each public chain from normalized within-repertoire ranks of inferred template counts. A later analysis computed generation probabilities with a VDJ recombination model fitted to out-of-frame rearrangements, and checked the results against IGoR. A later analysis scored TCR-TCR, TCR-HLA and TCR-CMV co-occurrence with hypergeometric tests, applying a repertoire-size bias correction to TCR pairs. False discovery rates were estimated in a later analysis by permuting HLA or CMV assignments 20 times. In a later analysis, co-occurring TCRs were grouped using DBSCAN, with TCRdist sequence similarity added in when clustering inside HLA-allele-positive subsets. Repertoires with fewer than 30,000 or more than 120,000 public chains, plus five repertoires with anomalous nucleotide sharing, were excluded from co-occurrence clustering. The immuneACCESS repertoire file appears here via TCRdb, limited to in-frame rearrangements. These files lack a portion of the clones; in checked studies, under half of the deficit traces to unresolved V genes, and the cause of the others is not known. V, J and clone size derive from that table, while D and trimming were established from the DNA sequence. Counted in this sample were about 67,000 clones; about 65% of them appeared once. The top ten hold 2% to 2.5% of the sample.

Sequenced: PBMCs. The source of this sequence is a woman aged 25 to 39 in good health and CMV-seronegative. Recombination connected TRBV18 to TRBJ1-5; the D gene remains uncertain. Read as DNA, the sequence is TGTGCCAGCTCACCCGCAGGAAATCAGCCCCAGCATTTT. Its amino acids are CASSPAGNQPQHF.